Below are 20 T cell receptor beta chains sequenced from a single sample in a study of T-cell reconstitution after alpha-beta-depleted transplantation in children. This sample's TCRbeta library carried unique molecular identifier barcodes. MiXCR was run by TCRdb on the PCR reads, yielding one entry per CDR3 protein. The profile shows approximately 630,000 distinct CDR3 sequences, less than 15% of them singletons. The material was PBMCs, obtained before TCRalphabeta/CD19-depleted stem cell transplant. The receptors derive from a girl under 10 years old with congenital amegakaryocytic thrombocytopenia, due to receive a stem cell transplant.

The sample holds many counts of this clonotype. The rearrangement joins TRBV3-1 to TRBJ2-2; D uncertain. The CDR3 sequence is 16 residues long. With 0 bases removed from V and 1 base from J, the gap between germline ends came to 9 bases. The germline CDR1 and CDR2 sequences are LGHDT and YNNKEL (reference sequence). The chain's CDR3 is CASSQDWFRNTGELFF. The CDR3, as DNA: TGTGCCAGCAGCCAAGATTGGTTTCGGAACACCGGGGAGCTGTTTTTT.

The CDR3 DNA reads as TGCAGTGCTACCGACCGGGACCGACCCTACGAGCAGTACTTC. It codes for CSATDRDRPYEQYF. The V gene is TRBV20-1, the J gene TRBJ2-7, with D possibly being TRBD1 or TRBD2 (5 bases each). Germline-derived CDR1 and CDR2 are DFQATT and SNEGSKA (reference sequence). Trimming stripped 4 bases from V and 2 bases from J, with 15 bases between. This CDR3 spans 14 amino acids.

The CDR3 DNA sequence: TGTGCCAGCAGTCGTCAAGGACTTGAGCAGTTCTTC. Translating it yields CASSRQGLEQFF. The chain combines TRBV12-3 or TRBV12-4 with TRBJ2-1, with a weak D call TRBD2 (5 bases). Trimming stripped 5 bases from V and 9 bases from J, with 11 bases between. The CDR3 contains 12 residues.

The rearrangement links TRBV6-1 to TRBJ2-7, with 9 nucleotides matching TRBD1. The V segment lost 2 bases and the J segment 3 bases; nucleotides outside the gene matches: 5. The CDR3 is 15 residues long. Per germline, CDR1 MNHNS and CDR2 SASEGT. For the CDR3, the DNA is TGTGCCAGCAGTGAATGGAGGACAGGGGACTACGAGCAGTACTTC. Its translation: CASSEWRTGDYEQYF.

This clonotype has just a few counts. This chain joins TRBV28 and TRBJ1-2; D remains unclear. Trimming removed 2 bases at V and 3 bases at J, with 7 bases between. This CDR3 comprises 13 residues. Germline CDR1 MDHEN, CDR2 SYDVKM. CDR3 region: CASSLGPHYGYTF. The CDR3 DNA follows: TGTGCCAGCAGTTTAGGCCCCCACTATGGCTACACCTTC.

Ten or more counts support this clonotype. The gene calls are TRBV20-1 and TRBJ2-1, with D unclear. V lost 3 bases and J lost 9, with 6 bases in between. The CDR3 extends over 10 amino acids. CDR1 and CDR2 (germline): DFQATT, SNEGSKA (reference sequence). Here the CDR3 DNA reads TGCAGTGCTAGTTGGGGTGAGCAGTTCTTC. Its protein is CSASWGEQFF.

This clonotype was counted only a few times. The CDR3 sequence is CASSWGGRANEQFF. The CDR3 DNA follows: TGTGCCAGCAGCTGGGGGGGAAGGGCCAATGAGCAGTTCTTC. V usage is TRBV11-2 and J usage is TRBJ2-1; 7 bases align to TRBD2. J gave up 6 bases and V 4 bases, and 6 bases lay outside the gene matches. CDR3 size: 14 residues. Germline values: CDR1 SGHAT, CDR2 FQNNGV.

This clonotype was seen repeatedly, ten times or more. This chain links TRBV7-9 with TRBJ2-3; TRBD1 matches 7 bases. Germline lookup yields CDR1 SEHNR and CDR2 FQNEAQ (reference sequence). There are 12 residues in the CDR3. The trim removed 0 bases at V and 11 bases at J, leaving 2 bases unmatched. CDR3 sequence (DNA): TGTGCCAGCAGCTTAGCGGGACAGCTGCAGTATTTT. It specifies CASSLAGQLQYF.

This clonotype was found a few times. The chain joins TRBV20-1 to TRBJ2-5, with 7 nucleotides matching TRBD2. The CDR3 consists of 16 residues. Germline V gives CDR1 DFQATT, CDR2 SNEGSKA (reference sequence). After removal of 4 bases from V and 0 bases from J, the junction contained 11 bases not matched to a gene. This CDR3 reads CSAKISAGENQETQYF. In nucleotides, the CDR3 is TGCAGTGCTAAAATTTCGGCGGGAGAGAACCAAGAGACCCAGTACTTC.

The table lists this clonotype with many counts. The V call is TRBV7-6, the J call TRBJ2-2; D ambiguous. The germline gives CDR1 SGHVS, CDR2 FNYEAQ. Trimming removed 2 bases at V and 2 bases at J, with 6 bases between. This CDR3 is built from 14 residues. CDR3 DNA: TGTGCCAGCAGCTTATATGGCAACACCGGGGAGCTGTTTTTT. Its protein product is CASSLYGNTGELFF.

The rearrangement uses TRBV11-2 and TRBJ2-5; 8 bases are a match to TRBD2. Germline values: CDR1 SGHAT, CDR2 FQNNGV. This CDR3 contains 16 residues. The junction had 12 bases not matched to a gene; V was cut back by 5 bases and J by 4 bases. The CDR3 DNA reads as TGTGCCAGCAGCCGAACCCCCGCGGGAGGTAGAGAGACCCAGTACTTC. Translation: CASSRTPAGGRETQYF.

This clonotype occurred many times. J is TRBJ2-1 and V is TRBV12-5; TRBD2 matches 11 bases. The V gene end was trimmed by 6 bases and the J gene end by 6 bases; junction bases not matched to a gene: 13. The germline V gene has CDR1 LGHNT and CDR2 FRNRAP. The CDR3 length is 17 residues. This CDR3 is CASGPNLIAGGFNEQFF. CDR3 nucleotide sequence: TGTGCTAGTGGCCCAAACCTTATAGCGGGAGGGTTCAATGAGCAGTTCTTC. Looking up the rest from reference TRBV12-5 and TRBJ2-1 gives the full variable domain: DARVTQTPRHKVTEMGQEVTMRCQPILGHNTVFWYRQTMMQGLELLAYFRNRAPLDDSGMPKDRFSAEMPDATLATLKIQPSEPRDSAVYFCASGPNLIAGGFNEQFFGPGTRLTVL.

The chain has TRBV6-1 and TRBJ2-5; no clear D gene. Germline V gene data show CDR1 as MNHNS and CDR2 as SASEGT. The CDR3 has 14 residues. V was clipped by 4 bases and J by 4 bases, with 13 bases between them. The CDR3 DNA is TGTGCCAGCAGTGGCTCTGGAGCGAGAGAGACCCAGTACTTC. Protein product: CASSGSGARETQYF.

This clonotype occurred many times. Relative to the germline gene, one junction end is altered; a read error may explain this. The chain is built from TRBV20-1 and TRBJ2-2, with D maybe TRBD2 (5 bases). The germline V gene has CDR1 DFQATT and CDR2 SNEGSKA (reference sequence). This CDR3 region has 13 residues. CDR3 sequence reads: CSVRNPGFGELFF. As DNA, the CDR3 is TGCAGTGTTAGAAATCCGGGATTCGGGGAGCTGTTTTTT.

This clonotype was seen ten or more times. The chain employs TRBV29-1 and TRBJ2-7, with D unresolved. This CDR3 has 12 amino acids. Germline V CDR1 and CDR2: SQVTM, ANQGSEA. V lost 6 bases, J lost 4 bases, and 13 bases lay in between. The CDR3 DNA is TGCAGCGTGGAAAAGAGAGGATACGAGCAGTACTTC. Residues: CSVEKRGYEQYF.

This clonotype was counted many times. The CDR3 DNA is TGCAGCGTTGGGCAGATCTACGAGCAGTACTTC. Its translation: CSVGQIYEQYF. The V gene is TRBV29-1, the J gene TRBJ2-7; D is ambiguous. V lost 4 bases and J 3 bases, leaving 7 bases between the germline ends. There are 11 residues in the CDR3. Germline lookup yields CDR1 SQVTM and CDR2 ANQGSEA.

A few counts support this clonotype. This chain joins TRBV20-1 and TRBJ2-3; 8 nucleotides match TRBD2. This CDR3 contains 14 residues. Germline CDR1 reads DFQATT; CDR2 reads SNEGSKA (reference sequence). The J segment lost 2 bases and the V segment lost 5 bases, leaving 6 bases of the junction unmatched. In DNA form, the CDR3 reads TGCAGTGCTTCATCTAGCGGGTTCACAGATACGCAGTATTTT. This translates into CSASSSGFTDTQYF.

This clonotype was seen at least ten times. The CDR3 loop reads CASSLAVGAYEQYF. The CDR3 DNA is TGCGCCAGCAGCTTGGCTGTGGGGGCCTACGAGCAGTACTTC. V gene TRBV5-1 combines with J gene TRBJ2-7, with D perhaps TRBD1 or TRBD2 (5 bases each). The CDR3 is made up of 14 amino acids. In germline, CDR1 is SGHRS, CDR2 YFSETQ. Between the trimmed V and J ends, which lost 0 bases and 2 bases, there was a span of 9 bases.

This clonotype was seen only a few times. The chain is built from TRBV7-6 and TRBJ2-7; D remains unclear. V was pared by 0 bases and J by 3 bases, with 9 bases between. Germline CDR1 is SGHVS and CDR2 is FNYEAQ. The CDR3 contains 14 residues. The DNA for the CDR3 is TGTGCCAGCAGCTTAGCGCAGGAAGGCTACGAGCAGTACTTC. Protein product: CASSLAQEGYEQYF.

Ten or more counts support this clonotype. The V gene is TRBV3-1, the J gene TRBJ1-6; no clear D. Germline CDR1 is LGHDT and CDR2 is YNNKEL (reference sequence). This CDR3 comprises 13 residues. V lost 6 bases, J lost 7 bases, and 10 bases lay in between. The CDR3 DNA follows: TGTGCCAGCAGTGAAGGGCGGAATTCACCCCTCCACTTT. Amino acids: CASSEGRNSPLHF.